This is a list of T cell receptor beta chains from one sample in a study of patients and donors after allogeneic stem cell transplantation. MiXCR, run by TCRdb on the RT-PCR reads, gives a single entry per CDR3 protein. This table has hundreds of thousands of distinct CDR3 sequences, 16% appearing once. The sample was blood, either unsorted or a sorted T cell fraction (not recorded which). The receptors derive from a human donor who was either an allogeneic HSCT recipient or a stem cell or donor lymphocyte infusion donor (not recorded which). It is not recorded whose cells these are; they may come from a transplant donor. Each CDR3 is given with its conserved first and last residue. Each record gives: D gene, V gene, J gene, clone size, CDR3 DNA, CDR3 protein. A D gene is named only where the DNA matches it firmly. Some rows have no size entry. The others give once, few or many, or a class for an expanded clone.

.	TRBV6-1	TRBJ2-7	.	TGTGCCAGCAAGGGGAGGGGGCAGTACGAGCAGTACTTC	CASKGRGQYEQYF
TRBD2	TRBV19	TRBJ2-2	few	TGTGCCAGTAGTTCCGGTAGGGGTCCGGGACTAATAAACACCGGGGAGCTGTTTTTT	CASSSGRGPGLINTGELFF
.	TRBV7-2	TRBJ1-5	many	TGTGCCAGCAGCTTAGAGGTTAGTCAGCCCCAGCATTTT	CASSLEVSQPQHF
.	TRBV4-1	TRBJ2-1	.	TGCGCCAGCAGCCCGCTCGGCTCCTACAATGAGCAGTTCTTC	CASSPLGSYNEQFF
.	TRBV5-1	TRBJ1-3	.	TGCGCCAGCAGCTTGGGGGGAAACTTTGGAAACACCATATATTTT	CASSLGGNFGNTIYF
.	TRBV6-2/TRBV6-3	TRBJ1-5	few	TGTGCCAGCAGTTACGCCTGGGCGCCCCAGCATTTT	CASSYAWAPQHF
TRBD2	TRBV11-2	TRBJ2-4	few	TGTGCCAGCAGCGGAACTACTAGCGGGAGGAGGTGGCTAGCCAAAAACATTCAGTACTTC	CASSGTTSGRRWLAKNIQYF
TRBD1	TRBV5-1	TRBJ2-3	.	TGCGCCAGCAGCTCCCCCCATGGACAGGGGGCGGGAAATACGCAGTATTTT	CASSSPHGQGAGNTQYF
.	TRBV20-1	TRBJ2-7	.	TGCAGTGCTAGAGTATATGGGCCGAGCTCCTACGAGCAGTACTTC	CSARVYGPSSYEQYF
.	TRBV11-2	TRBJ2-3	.	TGTGCCAGCAGCGCCGGAGGGCTACGCACAGATACGCAGTATTTT	CASSAGGLRTDTQYF
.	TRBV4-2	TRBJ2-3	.	TGTGCCAGCAGCCGGCTGCGAGGGCAAATCTCTACAAGGGATACGCAGTATTTT	CASSRLRGQISTRDTQYF
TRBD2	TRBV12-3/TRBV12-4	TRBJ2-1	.	TGTGCCAGCAGTCTAGCGGGGGGCCTAAGCTACAATGAGCAGTTCTTC	CASSLAGGLSYNEQFF
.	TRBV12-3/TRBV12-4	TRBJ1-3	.	TGTGCCAGCAGTTTATTCTGGGAGGGAAACACCATATATTTT	CASSLFWEGNTIYF
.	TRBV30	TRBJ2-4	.	TGTGCCTGGAGTTTTGGAACACCCAGGCAGTACTTC	CAWSFGTPRQYF
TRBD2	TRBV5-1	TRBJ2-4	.	TGCGCCAGCAGCCGGGGGGGGGAGGTCAAAAACATTCAGTACTTC	CASSRGGEVKNIQYF
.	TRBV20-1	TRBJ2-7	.	TGCAGTGCTGGGGACTTAGCCTACGAGCAGTACTTC	CSAGDLAYEQYF
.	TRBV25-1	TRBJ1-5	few	TGTGCCAGCCCGCGGGGGGGACGAAGCAATCAGCCCCAGCATTTT	CASPRGGRSNQPQHF
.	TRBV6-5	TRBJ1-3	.	TGTGCCAGCAGTTACCGGGGTTCGGGAAACACCATATATTTT	CASSYRGSGNTIYF
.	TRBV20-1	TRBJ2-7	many	TGCAGTGCTAGATTCGGTGTCGGACAGTCAGCCGAGCAGTACTTC	CSARFGVGQSAEQYF
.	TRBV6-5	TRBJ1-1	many	TGTGCCAGCAGTTACCCTCTCGACAGGATAGATGACGCGTGGCCTGAAGCTTTCTTT	CASSYPLDRIDDAWPEAFF
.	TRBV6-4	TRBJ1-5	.	TGTGCCAGCAGTGAGACAGTCCTTCAGCCCCAGCATTTT	CASSETVLQPQHF
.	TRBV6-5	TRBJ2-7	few	TGTGCCAGCAGTTACCGGTACAACTACGAGCAGTACTTC	CASSYRYNYEQYF
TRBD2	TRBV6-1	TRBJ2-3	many	TGTGCCAGCAGCGGACTAGCGGGCGACCTCACAGATACGCAGTATTTT	CASSGLAGDLTDTQYF
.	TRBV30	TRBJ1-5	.	TGTGCCTGGAGGATGAGCAATCAGCCCCAGCATTTT	CAWRMSNQPQHF
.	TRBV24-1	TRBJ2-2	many	TGTGCCACCAGTGATTTGGGGACGGTGAACACCGGGGAGCTGTTTTTT	CATSDLGTVNTGELFF